This T cell receptor beta chain was obtained from a study of blood T cell repertoires in COVID-19. Study context: Samples of COVID-19 (acute and convalescent) were obtained from the United States, Italy and Spain.

Looked up from germline, CDR1 is GTSNPN and CDR2 is SVGIG (reference sequence). CDR3 length: 14 residues. Trimming took off 0 bases at V and 0 bases at J, with 6 bases between the two ends. This table comes from immunoSEQ multiplex PCR, and its TCRdb copy is limited to in-frame clones, with some not included. The sample contains around 190,000 clones, over 75% of which appear only once. Participant reports of clinical history set cohort assignment. The sample comprised PBMCs or T cells enriched from blood (not recorded which). V gene TRBV30 combines with J gene TRBJ1-3; D call uncertain. This TCR derives from a woman younger than 30 who had recovered from COVID-19. The CDR3: CAWSVQVSGNTIYF. The CDR3 nucleotides are TGTGCCTGGAGTGTCCAGGTCTCTGGAAACACCATATATTTT.